These 5 T cell receptor beta chains share one sample of origin, sequenced in a study of OX40 agonist ivuxolimab in advanced cancers. Clones were sequenced by immunoSEQ multiplex PCR, and TCRdb holds only the in-frame ones, with some missing. The table records approximately 81,000 clones, about 88% of them present only once. The specimen was CD4+ or CD8+ T cells sorted from blood, collected in a trial of the OX40 agonist ivuxolimab. These receptor sequences come from an adult with an advanced solid tumor such as melanoma, head and neck, liver or kidney cancer.

In DNA, the CDR3 is TGTGCCAGCAGTCCGAATCGACCCCAAGAGACCCAGTACTTC. Encoded protein: CASSPNRPQETQYF. The chain is built from TRBV6-6 and TRBJ2-5; D gene uncertain. This CDR3 spans 14 amino acids. CDR1 MNHNY and CDR2 SVGAGI come from the germline V gene (reference sequence). Trimming took 5 bases from V and 1 from J, leaving 11 bases between them.

V gene TRBV10-3 combines with J gene TRBJ2-7, with 7 bases identical to TRBD1. The V segment lost 7 bases and the J segment 4 bases; nucleotides outside the gene matches: 10. Germline V gene data show CDR1 as ENHRY and CDR2 as SYGVKD. This CDR3 is 14 amino acids long. The CDR3 here is CAIILRDSLYEQYF. The CDR3 region has the DNA TGTGCCATCATACTACGGGACAGTTTATACGAGCAGTACTTC.

The chain couples TRBV6-6 to TRBJ1-2; the D is unclear. The CDR3 runs to 14 residues. Trimming pared 0 bases from V and 5 bases from J, leaving 10 bases between. CDR1 and CDR2 (germline): MNHNY, SVGAGI (reference sequence). In nucleotides, the CDR3 is TGTGCCAGCAGTTACTCCCCGGAGAATTATGGCTACACCTTC. The encoded protein is CASSYSPENYGYTF.

V gene TRBV27 combines with J gene TRBJ1-6; D uncertain. V shed 3 bases and J shed 4 bases, with 7 bases lying between them. Germline V CDR1 and CDR2: MNHEY, SMNVEV (reference sequence). The CDR3 covers 14 residues. CDR3 DNA sequence: TGTGCCAGCAGTTTTATAGTATATAATTCACCCCTCCACTTT. It encodes CASSFIVYNSPLHF.

The chain carries TRBV10-1 and TRBJ2-2, with a possible D match to TRBD2 (6 bases). V gave up 3 bases and J gave up 2 bases, with 10 bases separating them. CDR1 is WNHNN, CDR2 SYGVQD, per germline (reference sequence). This CDR3 has 15 residues. This CDR3 reads CASSEGTLNTGELFF. CDR3 DNA sequence: TGCGCCAGCAGTGAAGGGACTTTAAACACCGGGGAGCTGTTTTTT.